One and the same sample provided the 5 T cell receptor beta chains below, sequenced in a study of blood T cell repertoires in COVID-19. Method: immunoSEQ multiplex PCR; TCRdb's copy keeps in-frame clones and lacks some. The table shows approximately 250,000 clones, with about nine tenths occurring only once. The sequenced material came from peripheral blood. These receptors all stem from a man aged 25 to 45 with COVID-19, enrolled during active disease.

The chain joins TRBV24-1 to TRBJ1-1; 8 positions agree with TRBD1. The germline V gene has CDR1 KGHDR and CDR2 SFDVKD. This CDR3 has 16 residues. V shed 4 bases, J shed 4 bases, and the junction held 10 bases outside the gene matches. CDR3 loop: CATSEYIRGRRTEAFF. Written as DNA, the CDR3 is TGTGCCACCAGTGAATACATCAGGGGGCGACGCACTGAAGCTTTCTTT.

V is TRBV4-1 and J is TRBJ1-3, with 7 bases that match TRBD1. Germline V lookup: CDR1 MGHRA, CDR2 YSYEKL. This CDR3 is 16 amino acids long. V shed 5 bases, J shed 0 bases, and the junction held 7 bases outside the gene matches. This CDR3 reads CASSDPTGDSGNTIYF. The CDR3, as DNA: TGCGCCAGCAGCGACCCAACAGGGGACTCTGGAAACACCATATATTTT.

This clone is a singleton in its sample. The chain uses TRBV11-3 and TRBJ2-5; D might be TRBD1 (6 bases). The CDR3 is made up of 16 amino acids. Germline V CDR1 and CDR2: SGHNT, YENEEA. V was shortened by 5 bases and J by 2 bases, with 18 bases between the two germline ends. The CDR3 DNA follows: TGTGCCAGCAGCCCCGAGGGCAGGGGTCATCAAGAGACCCAGTACTTC. This sequence encodes CASSPEGRGHQETQYF.

V is TRBV4-2 and J is TRBJ2-7; 10 positions agree with TRBD2. J lost 8 bases, V lost 0 bases, and 10 bases had no gene match. Germline V gene sequence: CDR1 LGHNA, CDR2 YNFKEQ. This CDR3 is 16 amino acids long. The CDR3 DNA follows: TGTGCCAGCAGCCAAGAGGGTGCTAGCGGGGGACACAAGCAGTACTTC. It specifies CASSQEGASGGHKQYF.

V usage is TRBV7-9 and J usage is TRBJ2-7; TRBD2 aligns across 11 bases. Germline-derived CDR1 and CDR2 are SEHNR and FQNEAQ (reference sequence). The J segment lost 2 bases and the V segment lost 4 bases, leaving 10 bases of the junction unmatched. The CDR3 loop spans 17 amino acids. The CDR3 spells CASSSRGLAGGPYEQYF. For the CDR3, the DNA is TGTGCCAGCAGCTCCCGAGGGCTAGCGGGGGGACCCTACGAGCAGTACTTC. Filled out from reference TRBV7-9 and TRBJ2-7, the complete variable domain reads DTGVSQNPRHKITKRGQNVTFRCDPISEHNRLYWYRQTLGQGPEFLTYFQNEAQLEKSRLLSDRFSAERPKGSFSTLEIQRTEQGDSAMYLCASSSRGLAGGPYEQYFGPGTRLTVT.